Listed below are T cell receptor beta chains from one sample, sequenced in a study of T cell responses to AZD1222 COVID-19 vaccine. Libraries were prepared by immunoSEQ multiplex PCR; TCRdb keeps only in-frame clonotypes and omits some of them. The sample holds 95,000 to 110,000 clones, 92% seen once. The starting material was peripheral blood, obtained 28 days after the second AZD1222 dose. The receptors here all came from an adult who received the AZD1222 COVID-19 vaccine. CDR3s include the opening cysteine and the closing phenylalanine or tryptophan. The order of the fields is D gene, V gene, CDR3 length, clone size, J gene, CDR3 DNA, CDR3 protein. A D gene is named only where the DNA matches it firmly. Rows give clone size only sometimes, using once, few, many, or a class for an expanded clone.

d_gene: NA; v_gene: TRBV7-9; len: 14; abundance: NA; j_gene: TRBJ1-4; CDR3nt: TGTGCCAGCAGCCTGGTCCCAACTAATGAAAAACTGTTTTTT; CDR3aa: CASSLVPTNEKLFF
d_gene: NA; v_gene: TRBV19; len: 15; abundance: NA; j_gene: TRBJ1-2; CDR3nt: TGTGCCAGTAGGACCGTGGAGGGGTTTAACTATGGCTACACCTTC; CDR3aa: CASRTVEGFNYGYTF
d_gene: NA; v_gene: TRBV6-5; len: 13; abundance: NA; j_gene: TRBJ1-2; CDR3nt: TGTGCCAGCAGTTACTCGTTTCGTCGGGGCTACACCTTC; CDR3aa: CASSYSFRRGYTF
d_gene: NA; v_gene: TRBV12-3/TRBV12-4; len: 12; abundance: NA; j_gene: TRBJ1-5; CDR3nt: TGTGCCAGCAGGTCCCCTAATCAGCCCCAGCATTTT; CDR3aa: CASRSPNQPQHF
d_gene: TRBD1; v_gene: TRBV5-6; len: 18; abundance: NA; j_gene: TRBJ1-5; CDR3nt: TGTGCCAGCAGCCTTCGGACAGGGGGCTTGGTGGGGGACCTGCCCCAGCATTTT; CDR3aa: CASSLRTGGLVGDLPQHF
d_gene: TRBD1; v_gene: TRBV10-3; len: 14; abundance: NA; j_gene: TRBJ1-2; CDR3nt: TGTGCCATCAGTGACCCCGGGACAGCCTATGGCTACACCTTC; CDR3aa: CAISDPGTAYGYTF
d_gene: NA; v_gene: TRBV6-5; len: 14; abundance: NA; j_gene: TRBJ1-3; CDR3nt: TGTGCCAGCAGTTACTCAGGGGACCGAAACACCATATATTTT; CDR3aa: CASSYSGDRNTIYF
d_gene: TRBD1; v_gene: TRBV2; len: 15; abundance: once; j_gene: TRBJ1-1; CDR3nt: TGTGCCAGCAGTGGACAGGGGGGAAGGAACACTGAAGCTTTCTTT; CDR3aa: CASSGQGGRNTEAFF
d_gene: NA; v_gene: TRBV5-1; len: 17; abundance: NA; j_gene: TRBJ2-1; CDR3nt: TGCGCCAGCAGCTTGGCCTATTTGAGGACAGACTACAATGAGCAGTTCTTC; CDR3aa: CASSLAYLRTDYNEQFF
d_gene: NA; v_gene: TRBV12-3/TRBV12-4; len: 13; abundance: few; j_gene: TRBJ1-2; CDR3nt: TGTGCCAGCAGGGTCCAGGGATTCTATGGCTACACCTTC; CDR3aa: CASRVQGFYGYTF
d_gene: NA; v_gene: TRBV12-3/TRBV12-4; len: 12; abundance: NA; j_gene: TRBJ1-5; CDR3nt: TGTGCCAGCAGTTTAAGTGACCAGCCCCAGCATTTT; CDR3aa: CASSLSDQPQHF
d_gene: TRBD1; v_gene: TRBV29-1; len: 14; abundance: NA; j_gene: TRBJ2-1; CDR3nt: TGCAGCGTCTCAGACAGGGCGTTTTACAATGAGCAGTTCTTC; CDR3aa: CSVSDRAFYNEQFF
d_gene: NA; v_gene: TRBV5-1; len: 15; abundance: NA; j_gene: TRBJ1-3; CDR3nt: TGCGCCAGCAGCTCGGGGGGGAATGAAGGAAACACCATATATTTT; CDR3aa: CASSSGGNEGNTIYF
d_gene: NA; v_gene: TRBV7-9; len: 13; abundance: once; j_gene: TRBJ2-1; CDR3nt: TGTGCCAGCAGCTCCTCTAGGTATTGGGAGCAGTTCTTC; CDR3aa: CASSSSRYWEQFF
d_gene: NA; v_gene: TRBV23-1; len: 15; abundance: NA; j_gene: TRBJ1-2; CDR3nt: TGCGCCAGCAGTCACCGGGGACCCTCAAACTATGGCTACACCTTC; CDR3aa: CASSHRGPSNYGYTF
d_gene: NA; v_gene: TRBV5-1; len: 13; abundance: NA; j_gene: TRBJ1-2; CDR3nt: TGCGCCAGCAGCTTGGCGTCGGACTATGGCTACACCTTC; CDR3aa: CASSLASDYGYTF
d_gene: NA; v_gene: TRBV19; len: 16; abundance: NA; j_gene: TRBJ2-5; CDR3nt: TGTGCCAGTAGTATGGAAGGCAACCTACGGGTGGAGACCCAGTACTTC; CDR3aa: CASSMEGNLRVETQYF
d_gene: NA; v_gene: TRBV10-3; len: 14; abundance: NA; j_gene: TRBJ1-5; CDR3nt: TGTGCCATCAGTGTAGAGGGTAGCAATCAGCCCCAGCATTTT; CDR3aa: CAISVEGSNQPQHF
d_gene: NA; v_gene: TRBV11-2; len: 14; abundance: NA; j_gene: TRBJ1-5; CDR3nt: TGTGCCAGCAGCTACGACCGGGGCAATCAGCCCCAGCATTTT; CDR3aa: CASSYDRGNQPQHF